The clone carrying this TCR beta chain was detected ten times or more. Its antigen is still unknown. The sample's time point: sample taken at primary tumor resection. The sequenced material consisted of unsorted whole RNA from tumor, nontumor lung or frozen PBMC. Donors were under 90 untreated early-stage non-small cell lung cancer patients. This sample was included in a study of spatial heterogeneity in lung cancer. Study overall: There were consistently more beta-chain sequences detected than alpha-chain sequences.

Findings of the study overall: TCRs found ubiquitously expanded in tumor appeared in blood more at resection than at follow-up.

V lost 4 bases, J lost 2 bases, and 11 bases lay in between. Germline values: CDR1 SQVTM, CDR2 ANQGSEA. The CDR3 covers 13 residues. Individual TCR cDNA molecules each bore their own unique molecular identifier. TCRdb independently ran MiXCR on the 5' RACE reads; one entry per CDR3 protein. The sample includes nearly 15,000 distinct CDR3 sequences, roughly 7.7% of them seen just once. V and J are TRBV29-1 and TRBJ2-5; tentative D call: TRBD2 (5 bases). Here the sequenced sample was PBMCs, taken at surgery. The receptor comes from a female donor with early-stage non-small cell lung cancer. Here the CDR3 DNA reads TGCAGCGTTGGGAGGCCGGGGCAAGAGACCCAGTACTTC. It encodes CSVGRPGQETQYF.